The 30 T cell receptor beta chains in this list originate from one sample, sequenced in a study of blood T cell repertoires in COVID-19. TCRdb's copy holds only in-frame clones and misses some; the assay was immunoSEQ multiplex PCR. The sample includes about 230,000 clones, 75% to 90% of them seen just once. Sequences were obtained from peripheral blood. The source of these receptors is a woman aged 70-85 years with active or convalescent COVID-19.

This clone was observed a single time. The chain employs TRBV4-3 and TRBJ1-6, with D unclear. This CDR3 is built from 15 residues. Trimming cost V 2 bases and J 8 bases, with 13 bases left between them. In germline, CDR1 is LGHNA, CDR2 YSLEER. CDR3 nucleotides: TGCGCCAGCAGCCAATCGGGAGGCCGTGATTCACCCCTCCACTTT. This translates into CASSQSGGRDSPLHF.

V and J are TRBV19 and TRBJ2-7, with 9 positions matching TRBD2. The J segment lost 3 bases and the V segment lost 4 bases, leaving 10 bases of the junction unmatched. In germline, CDR1 is LNHDA, CDR2 SQIVND (reference sequence). CDR3 size: 16 residues. Here the CDR3 DNA reads TGTGCCAGTAGTAACTCCGAGCGGCGGGGGGGCTACGAGCAGTACTTC. Translating it yields CASSNSERRGGYEQYF. The full variable domain, in which reference TRBV19 and TRBJ2-7 provide the parts outside the CDR3, is DGGITQSPKYLFRKEGQNVTLSCEQNLNHDAMYWYRQDPGQGLRLIYYSQIVNDFQKGDIAEGYSVSREKKESFPLTVTSAQKNPTAFYLCASSNSERRGGYEQYFGPGTRLTVT.

The rearrangement joins TRBV11-2 to TRBJ2-7; TRBD2 matches 8 bases. The CDR3 consists of 15 residues. CDR1 is SGHAT, CDR2 FQNNGV, per germline. The ends lost 5 bases at V and 3 bases at J; junction bases unmatched: 9. The CDR3 DNA follows: TGTGCCAGCAGCGATCGACTAGCGAGTTACTACGAGCAGTACTTC. Its protein is CASSDRLASYYEQYF.

This clone was counted between two and nine times. The gene calls are TRBV2 and TRBJ2-1, with D unclear. Per germline, CDR1 SNHLY and CDR2 FYNNEI. Deletions cut 6 bases from V and 2 bases from J, with 17 bases between. The CDR3 spans 16 residues. The CDR3 nucleotides read TGTGCCAGCAGCCCCCGAGAGGTTCTTACCTACAATGAGCAGTTCTTC. It encodes CASSPREVLTYNEQFF.

The chain uses TRBV10-2 and TRBJ2-7; weak D call: TRBD1 (6 bases). The CDR3 length is 14 residues. The V gene lost 3 bases and the J gene lost 4 bases, with 13 bases spanning the gap. CDR1 is WSHSY, CDR2 SAAADI, per germline. CDR3 nucleotide sequence: TGCGCCAGCAGTGATCCCGGACAGACGTACGAGCAGTACTTC. The encoded protein is CASSDPGQTYEQYF.

The V call is TRBV7-2, the J call TRBJ2-2; tentatively, D is TRBD1 (5 bases). Germline CDR1 is SGHTA and CDR2 is FQGNSA. Trimming pared 5 bases from V and 7 bases from J, leaving 11 bases between. The CDR3 is made up of 13 amino acids. CDR3 sequence reads: CASSRPTVGELFF. The CDR3 nucleotides read TGTGCCAGCAGCCGCCCGACAGTCGGGGAGCTGTTTTTT.

This clone was seen more than once but under ten times. The chain combines TRBV5-1 with TRBJ2-7, with 7 bases aligning to TRBD2. This CDR3 region has 14 residues. The V gene end was trimmed by 3 bases and the J gene end by 1 base; junction bases not matched to a gene: 4. Germline V gene sequence: CDR1 SGHRS, CDR2 YFSETQ. CDR3 residues: CASSSLAESYEQYF. Here the CDR3 DNA reads TGCGCCAGCAGCTCCCTAGCGGAGTCCTACGAGCAGTACTTC. Complete variable domain (other parts from reference TRBV5-1 and TRBJ2-7): KAGVTQTPRYLIKTRGQQVTLSCSPISGHRSVSWYQQTPGQGLQFLFEYFSETQRNKGNFPGRFSGRQFSNSRSEMNVSTLELGDSALYLCASSSLAESYEQYFGPGTRLTVT.

The sample holds a few counts of this clone. This CDR3 is CASRRSTSGTYEEQYF. The CDR3 bases are TGCGCCAGCAGGCGATCGACTAGCGGGACCTACGAAGAGCAGTACTTC. The V gene is TRBV5-1, the J gene TRBJ2-7; 11 bases fit TRBD2. CDR1 and CDR2 from the germline V gene are SGHRS and YFSETQ. J lost 7 bases, V lost 5 bases, and 14 bases had no gene match. The length of the CDR3 is 16 residues. Together with reference TRBV5-1 and TRBJ2-7, the CDR3 gives the full variable domain: KAGVTQTPRYLIKTRGQQVTLSCSPISGHRSVSWYQQTPGQGLQFLFEYFSETQRNKGNFPGRFSGRQFSNSRSEMNVSTLELGDSALYLCASRRSTSGTYEEQYFGPGTRLTVT.

The sample holds a few counts of this clone. This sequence joins TRBV3-1 (or the pseudogene TRBV3-2) and TRBJ1-5; unclear D gene. V lost 1 base and J 0 bases, leaving 10 bases between the germline ends. The CDR3 has 16 amino acids. Looked up from germline, CDR1 is LGHDT and CDR2 is YNNKEL (reference sequence). The CDR3 here is CASSQGAVFSNQPQHF. The DNA for the CDR3 is TGTGCCAGCAGCCAAGGGGCAGTGTTTAGCAATCAGCCCCAGCATTTT.

V is TRBV5-8 and J is TRBJ1-3; the match to TRBD1 covers 8 bases. The ends lost 4 bases at V and 1 base at J; junction bases unmatched: 19. Germline-derived CDR1 and CDR2 are SGHTS and YDEGEE. CDR3 length equals 20 residues. DNA of the CDR3: TGTGCCAGCAGCGCCCACCCCGGGACAGGCCTCCGGGGGTCTGGAAACACCATATATTTT. Protein product: CASSAHPGTGLRGSGNTIYF.

This chain links TRBV27 with TRBJ1-5, with D possibly TRBD1 on 5 matching bases. The CDR3 has 14 residues. The germline CDR1 and CDR2 sequences are MNHEY and SMNVEV (reference sequence). The V end was cut by 6 bases, the J end by 0 bases, with 9 bases between. The CDR3 region is CASSPGYSNQPQHF. CDR3 nucleotide sequence: TGTGCCAGCAGCCCAGGGTATAGCAATCAGCCCCAGCATTTT.

The chain couples TRBV25-1 to TRBJ2-7; TRBD1 matches 9 bases. The CDR3 is 13 amino acids. Trimming at V came to 10 bases and at J to 6 bases, leaving 10 bases not matched to a gene. The germline V gene encodes CDR1 MGHDK and CDR2 SYGVNS. The CDR3 sequence: CATKQGARGEQYF. CDR3 in DNA: TGTGCCACTAAACAGGGGGCGCGGGGCGAGCAGTACTTC.

The V and J genes are TRBV9 and TRBJ1-2; the D gene is possibly TRBD1 (5 bases). The CDR3 has 17 amino acids. Germline V CDR1 and CDR2: SGDLS, YYNGEE. Deletions cut 0 bases from V and 2 bases from J, with 17 bases between. The CDR3 is CASSVGYQGFGNYGYTF. CDR3 coding DNA: TGTGCCAGCAGCGTAGGGTACCAGGGTTTCGGGAACTATGGCTACACCTTC.

This chain links TRBV11-2 with TRBJ2-1, with TRBD2 matching over 7 bases. The CDR3 has 16 residues. The ends lost 4 bases at V and 0 bases at J; junction bases unmatched: 6. Germline CDR1 is SGHAT and CDR2 is FQNNGV. In DNA form, the CDR3 reads TGTGCCAGCAGCTCTGCTTGGGGGGGCTCCTACAATGAGCAGTTCTTC. Translation gives CASSSAWGGSYNEQFF. Variable domain in full (rest from reference TRBV11-2 and TRBJ2-1): EAGVAQSPRYKIIEKRQSVAFWCNPISGHATLYWYQQILGQGPKLLIQFQNNGVVDDSQLPKDRFSAERLKGVDSTLKIQPAKLEDSAVYLCASSSAWGGSYNEQFFGPGTRLTVL.

The gene calls are TRBV7-3 and TRBJ2-3, with 8 bases matching TRBD2. Germline-derived CDR1 and CDR2 are SGHTA and FQGTGA. With V trimmed by 0 bases and J by 1 base, 6 bases remained unmatched. There are 17 residues in the CDR3. This CDR3 reads CASSLTRAGGGTDTQYF. For the CDR3, the DNA is TGTGCCAGCAGCTTAACGAGGGCGGGGGGCGGCACAGATACGCAGTATTTT.

V is TRBV5-6 and J is TRBJ2-3; the match to TRBD2 covers 10 bases. There are 15 residues in the CDR3. From germline, CDR1 is SGHDT and CDR2 YYEEEE. With V trimmed by 3 bases and J by 6 bases, 7 bases remained unmatched. Here the CDR3 DNA reads TGTGCCAGCAGCTGGAGCGGGGGGGCCGGGGATACGCAGTATTTT. Its translation is CASSWSGGAGDTQYF.

The rearrangement joins TRBV30 to TRBJ2-7; D is possibly TRBD2 (5 bases). Germline loops: CDR1 GTSNPN, CDR2 SVGIG (reference sequence). The V gene lost 4 bases and the J gene lost 3 bases, with 13 bases spanning the gap. CDR3 length: 13 residues. CDR3 protein: CAWTSGAYYEQYF. The CDR3 DNA follows: TGTGCCTGGACCAGCGGAGCATACTACGAGCAGTACTTC.

J is TRBJ2-3 and V is TRBV6-5; no definite D call. The V end was cut by 8 bases, the J end by 0 bases, with 9 bases between. The CDR3 runs 13 residues. Germline CDR1 MNHEY, CDR2 SVGAGI. The CDR3 DNA reads as TGTGCCAGCCAGGATTCGAGCACAGATACGCAGTATTTT. It is translated as CASQDSSTDTQYF.

The rearrangement joins TRBV28 to TRBJ2-5, with 7 positions matching TRBD2. Losses at the gene ends were 5 bases for V and 5 bases for J; bases not matched to a gene: 2. The CDR3 has 12 residues. Per the germline V gene, CDR1 is MDHEN and CDR2 is SYDVKM. The DNA for the CDR3 is TGTGCCAGCAGTGGAGCGGGGGAGACCCAGTACTTC. Translation: CASSGAGETQYF.

The CDR3 reads CASGLGTLETQYF. In DNA form, the CDR3 reads TGTGCTAGTGGTCTTGGCACGTTGGAGACCCAGTACTTC. The genes are TRBV12-5 and TRBJ2-5, with D hard to call. Trimming left V 5 bases short and J 5 bases short, with 12 bases between. CDR1 and CDR2 from the germline V gene are LGHNT and FRNRAP. The CDR3 has 13 amino acids.

This clone came up a few times. The CDR3 region has the DNA TGTGCCAGCAAGTGGGACAGGGAGTCCGACACTGAAGCTTTCTTT. Residues: CASKWDRESDTEAFF. The chain combines TRBV6-5 with TRBJ1-1; 9 bases are a match to TRBD1. V was pared by 7 bases and J by 3 bases, with 9 bases of the junction left unmatched. The CDR3 runs 15 residues. Germline CDR1 is MNHEY and CDR2 is SVGAGI.

This clone was seen a single time. The chain has TRBV7-9 and TRBJ2-7, with TRBD1 matching 7 bases. Germline CDR1 SEHNR, CDR2 FQNEAQ (reference sequence). After removal of 2 bases from V and 6 bases from J, the junction contained 7 bases not matched to a gene. The CDR3 extends over 14 amino acids. The CDR3 bases are TGTGCCAGCAGCTTAAGAGGGGGCAGGGGCGAGCAGTACTTC. The encoded protein is CASSLRGGRGEQYF. Drawing the rest from reference TRBV7-9 and TRBJ2-7, the complete variable domain is DTGVSQNPRHKITKRGQNVTFRCDPISEHNRLYWYRQTLGQGPEFLTYFQNEAQLEKSRLLSDRFSAERPKGSFSTLEIQRTEQGDSAMYLCASSLRGGRGEQYFGPGTRLTVT.

The rearrangement links TRBV14 to TRBJ1-6, with D tentatively TRBD1 (5 bases). The CDR3 is made up of 16 amino acids. Deletions cut 4 bases from V and 0 bases from J, with 10 bases between. Germline loops: CDR1 SGHDN, CDR2 FVKESK. The CDR3 loop is CASSRTPSSYNSPLHF. DNA for the CDR3: TGTGCCAGCAGCCGGACACCCAGCTCCTATAATTCACCCCTCCACTTT.

V is TRBV7-8 and J is TRBJ1-6, with unresolved D. The CDR3 has 15 amino acids. The V and J ends lost 11 bases and 4 bases respectively, with 18 bases between them. The germline V gene encodes CDR1 SGHVS and CDR2 FQNEAQ. Written as DNA, the CDR3 is TGTGCCTCTCGAAGGCAGGTCCGATATAATTCACCCCTCCACTTT. Translation: CASRRQVRYNSPLHF.

The chain has TRBV9 and TRBJ2-3; TRBD2 matches 7 bases. V trimming: 7 bases; J trimming: 3 bases; junction bases outside the gene matches: 20. CDR3 length: 18 amino acids. Looked up from germline, CDR1 is SGDLS and CDR2 is YYNGEE. The CDR3, as DNA: TGTGCCAGCGGTCAGGGTCCTTCACTAGCGTGGGGGACAGATACGCAGTATTTT. Amino acids: CASGQGPSLAWGTDTQYF.

The chain combines TRBV24-1 with TRBJ2-1, with 8 bases identical to TRBD2. Germline V gives CDR1 KGHDR, CDR2 SFDVKD. The CDR3 length is 16 residues. V was clipped by 3 bases and J by 7 bases; unmatched bases: 10. The CDR3 DNA reads TGTGCCACCAGTGATGAACGACTAGCGTTTGGGAATGAGCAGTTCTTC. This gives the protein CATSDERLAFGNEQFF.

This clone showed up many times. The genes are TRBV30 and TRBJ2-7; D call uncertain. V dropped 0 bases and J dropped 2 bases, with 11 bases sitting between them. This CDR3 is built from 14 residues. Germline-derived CDR1 and CDR2 are GTSNPN and SVGIG (reference sequence). The CDR3 coding sequence is TGTGCCTGGAGTGTTGGGCCCTTCCCCTACGAGCAGTACTTC. Translating it yields CAWSVGPFPYEQYF.

V is TRBV2 and J is TRBJ2-2; TRBD2 agrees at 10 bases. Germline V gene lookup returns CDR1 SNHLY and CDR2 FYNNEI. The CDR3 is 15 residues long. The junction had 9 bases not matched to a gene; V was cut back by 6 bases and J by 8 bases. In DNA form, the CDR3 reads TGTGCCAGCAGGCCACTAGCGGGGTTAGCTGGGGAGCTGTTTTTT. Its protein product is CASRPLAGLAGELFF.

The sample holds one count of this clone. This chain joins TRBV10-3 and TRBJ2-4; a weak D match, TRBD1 (6 bases). The CDR3 contains 12 residues. Per germline, CDR1 ENHRY and CDR2 SYGVKD. V lost 8 bases and J 1 base, leaving 6 bases between the germline ends. The DNA of the CDR3 is TGTGCCATCGGACAGGCCAAAAACATTCAGTACTTC. As protein: CAIGQAKNIQYF.

The chain has TRBV27 and TRBJ2-7; 9 bases are shared with TRBD2. The germline V gene has CDR1 MNHEY and CDR2 SMNVEV (reference sequence). The CDR3 contains 16 residues. Losses at the gene ends were 2 bases for V and 2 bases for J; bases not matched to a gene: 7. CDR3 residues: CASSLRSSGKTYEQYF. Written as DNA, the CDR3 is TGTGCCAGCAGTTTAAGATCTAGCGGGAAAACCTACGAGCAGTACTTC.